The T cell receptor beta chain under discussion was sequenced for a study of siplizumab effects on memory and regulatory T cells. V was cut by 3 bases and J by 3 bases, with 9 bases left in between. Germline CDR1 SGDLS, CDR2 YYNGEE. The CDR3 consists of 13 residues. On this clone: Its antigen is undetermined.

Broader study findings: The apparent diversity of naive T cells exceeded that of memory cells, and naive T cells seemed to make a major contribution to the alloresponse. Proliferating CD4+ or CD8+ clones, roughly 75-95% of them, lacked an assignable naive or memory phenotype. Some alloreactive sequences were traceable to unstimulated CD4+ memory cells, and siplizumab significantly reduced them. Mappable alloreactive CD4+ clones were on average 68.8% Treg-derived with siplizumab, around 26% in controls.

This table comes from immunoSEQ multiplex PCR, and its TCRdb copy is limited to in-frame clones, with some not included. The sample lists 50,000 to 55,000 clones, over 90% occurring once. This TCR was sampled from a human donor in good health. Sequencing was carried out using CD8+ T cells sorted from blood. J is TRBJ1-1 and V is TRBV9; possibly TRBD1 for D (6 bases). CDR3 DNA: TGTGCCAGCAGCGCACAGGGTCACACTGAAGCTTTCTTT. Translated, it gives CASSAQGHTEAFF.